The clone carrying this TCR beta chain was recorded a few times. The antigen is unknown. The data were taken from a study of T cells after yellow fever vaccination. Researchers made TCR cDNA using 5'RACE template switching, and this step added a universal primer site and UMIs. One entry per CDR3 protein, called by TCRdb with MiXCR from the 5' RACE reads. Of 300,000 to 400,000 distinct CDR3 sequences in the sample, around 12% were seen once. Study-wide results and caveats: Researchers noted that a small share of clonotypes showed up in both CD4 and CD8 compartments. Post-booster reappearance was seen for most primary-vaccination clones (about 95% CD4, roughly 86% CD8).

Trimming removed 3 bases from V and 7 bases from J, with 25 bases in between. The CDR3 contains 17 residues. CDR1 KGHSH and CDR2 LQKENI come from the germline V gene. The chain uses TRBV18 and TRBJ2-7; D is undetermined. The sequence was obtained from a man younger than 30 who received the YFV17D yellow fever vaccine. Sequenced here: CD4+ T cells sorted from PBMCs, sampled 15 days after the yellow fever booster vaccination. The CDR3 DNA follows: TGTGCCAGCTCACCTTTGGCGGCAAACCCCCCTGTGGTGGAGCAGTACGTC. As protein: CASSPLAANPPVVEQYV.